One sample yielded the 26 T cell receptor beta chains listed below, sequenced in a study of T cells in Graves' hyperthyroidism and ophthalmopathy. RNA transcripts gave rise to amplified TCR beta CDR3 regions. The TCR CDR3 was amplified in a first-round RT-PCR using the HTBI primer set. TCRdb called the multiplex PCR reads again in MiXCR, with one record for every CDR3 protein. This table holds around 250,000 distinct CDR3 sequences, 24% found once. Sequenced material: blood. The source is a woman aged 40 to 49 with Graves' ophthalmopathy.

This clonotype was observed at least ten times. This chain uses TRBV7-8 with TRBJ2-7; 8 nucleotides agree with TRBD2. After removal of 5 bases from V and 5 bases from J, the junction contained 11 bases not matched to a gene. CDR3 length: 15 amino acids. CDR1 and CDR2 (germline): SGHVS, FQNEAQ. The CDR3 region has the DNA TGTGCCAGCAGCCTACGGGGGGCGGGGGGCGACGAGCAGTACTTC. This sequence encodes CASSLRGAGGDEQYF.

This clonotype was seen ten or more times. The chain employs TRBV28 and TRBJ1-1; 7 nucleotides match TRBD1. The CDR3 covers 14 residues. V lost 6 bases to trimming and J lost 0 bases; unmatched junction nucleotides: 4. Germline CDR1 and CDR2: MDHEN and SYDVKM. CDR3 coding DNA: TGTGCCAGCAGCACAGGGGAAGTGAACACTGAAGCTTTCTTT. Its protein product is CASSTGEVNTEAFF.

This clonotype occurred many times. The chain carries TRBV6-4 and TRBJ1-5; D is ambiguous. Germline-derived CDR1 and CDR2 are MRHNA and SNTAGT. V was shortened by 7 bases and J by 3 bases, with 25 bases between the two germline ends. The CDR3 runs to 18 residues. CDR3 loop: CASMGTVDYRFINQPQHF. CDR3 coding DNA: TGTGCCAGCATGGGTACAGTGGACTACCGATTTATCAATCAGCCCCAGCATTTT.

This clonotype came up once. The chain combines TRBV11-2 with TRBJ2-2, with D perhaps TRBD1 (5 bases). The CDR3 runs 19 residues. V shed 5 bases and J shed 5 bases, with 27 bases lying between them. CDR1 is SGHAT, CDR2 FQNNGV, per germline. CDR3 nucleotides: TGTGCCAGCAGCCCGACAGTATACCTAGGGGTGGGTTTAACCGGGGAGCTGTTTTTT. It yields the protein CASSPTVYLGVGLTGELFF.

This clonotype was observed at least ten times. This sequence joins TRBV5-1 and TRBJ1-1; TRBD1 matches 9 bases. J was trimmed by 2 bases and V by 3 bases; bases with no gene match: 5. The CDR3 spans 15 residues. Germline assignment: CDR1 SGHRS and CDR2 YFSETQ. The CDR3 bases are TGCGCCAGCAGCTCGACGACAGGGGGAAACACTGAAGCTTTCTTT. Residues: CASSSTTGGNTEAFF. The variable domain in full, completed from reference TRBV5-1 and TRBJ1-1, reads KAGVTQTPRYLIKTRGQQVTLSCSPISGHRSVSWYQQTPGQGLQFLFEYFSETQRNKGNFPGRFSGRQFSNSRSEMNVSTLELGDSALYLCASSSTTGGNTEAFFGQGTRLTVV.

This clonotype was detected ten times or more. V usage is TRBV4-2 and J usage is TRBJ2-7, with no clear D. Germline loops: CDR1 LGHNA, CDR2 YNFKEQ. The V end was cut by 0 bases, the J end by 6 bases, with 12 bases between. The CDR3 length is 14 residues. The CDR3 sequence: CASSQDHGLGEQYF. Written as DNA, the CDR3 is TGTGCCAGCAGCCAAGATCACGGGCTGGGCGAGCAGTACTTC.

The CDR3 sequence is CATSSRDYGYTF. As DNA, the CDR3 is TGTGCCACCAGCAGCCGCGACTATGGCTACACCTTC. The chain links TRBV15 to TRBJ1-2; no reliable D call. The germline CDR1 and CDR2 sequences are LNHNV and YYDKDF (reference sequence). This CDR3 is built from 12 residues. Trimming pared 3 bases from V and 3 bases from J, leaving 5 bases between.

This clonotype was observed at least ten times. The chain's CDR3 is CASSEKWYEQYF. In DNA, the CDR3 is TGTGCCAGCAGTGAAAAGTGGTACGAGCAGTACTTC. The chain is built from TRBV2 and TRBJ2-7; D is ambiguous. Per germline, CDR1 SNHLY and CDR2 FYNNEI. The CDR3 runs 12 residues. Trimming stripped 2 bases from V and 4 bases from J, with 6 bases between.

This clonotype has only one observation. One end of the junction varies from germline; a read error may be responsible. V gene TRBV6-1 combines with J gene TRBJ2-7; D possibly uses TRBD1 or TRBD2 (5 bases each). This CDR3 is built from 13 residues. Per germline, CDR1 MNHNS and CDR2 SASEGT. CDR3 loop: CASSKQDSFEQYF. The CDR3 DNA is TGTGCCAGCAGCAAACAGGACTCCTTCGAGCAGTACTTC.

This clonotype was counted many times. The chain is built from TRBV19 and TRBJ1-5; 8 nucleotides line up with TRBD1. Germline assignment: CDR1 LNHDA and CDR2 SQIVND (reference sequence). Losses at the gene ends were 5 bases for V and 0 bases for J; bases not matched to a gene: 3. This CDR3 has 15 residues. The CDR3 is CASSADRVSNQPQHF. Written as DNA, the CDR3 is TGTGCCAGTAGTGCGGACAGGGTTAGCAATCAGCCCCAGCATTTT.

This chain uses TRBV5-1 with TRBJ2-5, with D possibly matching TRBD1 (6 bases). Germline values: CDR1 SGHRS, CDR2 YFSETQ. The CDR3 spans 14 residues. V was shortened by 4 bases and J by 7 bases, with 17 bases between the two germline ends. The CDR3 DNA reads TGCGCCAGCAGCCTAACTGACAGGTTTGGGACCCAGTACTTC. Its protein product is CASSLTDRFGTQYF. Variable domain in full (rest from reference TRBV5-1 and TRBJ2-5): KAGVTQTPRYLIKTRGQQVTLSCSPISGHRSVSWYQQTPGQGLQFLFEYFSETQRNKGNFPGRFSGRQFSNSRSEMNVSTLELGDSALYLCASSLTDRFGTQYFGPGTRLLVL.

The gene calls are TRBV5-1 and TRBJ1-2; D gene unclear. V lost 5 bases and J lost 8, with 16 bases in between. The germline V gene has CDR1 SGHRS and CDR2 YFSETQ. The CDR3 runs 13 residues. The CDR3 spells CASSPDGREGYTF. The CDR3 DNA reads as TGCGCCAGCAGTCCGGACGGCCGTGAGGGCTACACCTTC. Filled out from reference TRBV5-1 and TRBJ1-2, the complete variable domain reads KAGVTQTPRYLIKTRGQQVTLSCSPISGHRSVSWYQQTPGQGLQFLFEYFSETQRNKGNFPGRFSGRQFSNSRSEMNVSTLELGDSALYLCASSPDGREGYTFGSGTRLTVV.

This clonotype was detected many times. The chain uses TRBV7-2 and TRBJ1-1, with a possible D match to TRBD1 (6 bases). The CDR3 extends over 14 amino acids. CDR1 SGHTA and CDR2 FQGNSA come from the germline V gene. Trimming took off 3 bases at V and 2 bases at J, with 10 bases between the two ends. CDR3 region: CASSFHRENTEAFF. The CDR3 bases are TGTGCCAGCAGCTTCCACAGGGAAAACACTGAAGCTTTCTTT.

This clonotype was seen ten or more times. This chain uses TRBV6-2 or TRBV6-3 with TRBJ2-7; TRBD1 agrees at 9 bases. J was trimmed by 3 bases and V by 5 bases; bases with no gene match: 5. From germline, CDR1 is MNHEY and CDR2 SVGEGT. CDR3 length equals 14 residues. The CDR3 loop is CASSTWTGDYEQYF. CDR3 DNA: TGTGCCAGCAGTACCTGGACAGGGGACTACGAGCAGTACTTC.

This CDR3 is CASSYVGNGYTF. DNA of the CDR3: TGTGCCAGCAGTTACGTAGGGAATGGCTACACCTTC. V is TRBV6-2 or TRBV6-3 and J is TRBJ1-2; D is unclear. This CDR3 is built from 12 residues. V was cut by 2 bases and J by 6 bases, with 7 bases left in between. The germline V gene has CDR1 MNHEY and CDR2 SVGEGT.

This clonotype has ten or more counts. The rearrangement joins TRBV20-1 to TRBJ1-2, with TRBD1 matching 8 bases. J was trimmed by 3 bases and V by 0 bases; bases with no gene match: 9. CDR3 length: 16 amino acids. The germline V gene encodes CDR1 DFQATT and CDR2 SNEGSKA (reference sequence). CDR3: CSARDLQGALDYGYTF. In nucleotides, the CDR3 is TGCAGTGCTAGAGATCTTCAGGGGGCATTAGACTATGGCTACACCTTC.

This clonotype was counted a few times. The chain couples TRBV4-1 to TRBJ2-6, with 9 bases lining up with TRBD2. V lost 4 bases to trimming and J lost 0 bases; unmatched junction nucleotides: 7. CDR1 is MGHRA, CDR2 YSYEKL, per germline. This CDR3 comprises 18 residues. The CDR3 loop reads CASSLISGSISGANVLTF. The CDR3 DNA reads as TGCGCCAGCAGCCTTATTAGCGGGAGCATCTCTGGGGCCAACGTCCTGACTTTC.

This clonotype was detected many times. The rearrangement links TRBV12-3 or TRBV12-4 to TRBJ2-7, with a tentative D call TRBD1 (6 bases). V lost 5 bases and J 0 bases, leaving 11 bases between the germline ends. The CDR3 covers 14 residues. The chain's CDR3 is CASSPGTNSYEQYF. In nucleotides, the CDR3 is TGTGCCAGCAGTCCGGGGACAAACTCCTACGAGCAGTACTTC.

There are many counts of this clonotype. The junction shows a germline mismatch at one end, possibly a read error. V gene TRBV28 combines with J gene TRBJ2-4; 9 nucleotides agree with TRBD1. The CDR3 runs to 14 residues. Germline V gives CDR1 MDHEN, CDR2 SYDVKM. The CDR3 DNA reads as TGTGCCAGCAGTTTACGGGACAGGGCATTAAGTATTGACTTC. Its translation: CASSLRDRALSIDF.

The gene calls are TRBV11-2 and TRBJ1-1; no reliable D call. Trimming shortened V by 2 bases and J by 8 bases, and 12 bases separated the two germline ends. Germline V lookup: CDR1 SGHAT, CDR2 FQNNGV. The CDR3 runs 13 residues. The CDR3 loop is CASSLTVLDEAFF. As DNA, the CDR3 is TGTGCCAGCAGCTTAACGGTTCTCGACGAAGCTTTCTTT.

V is TRBV6-1 and J is TRBJ1-5, with 12 bases identical to TRBD1. The V and J ends lost 6 bases and 2 bases, in that order; junction bases with no gene match: 2. This CDR3 is built from 15 residues. Looked up from germline, CDR1 is MNHNS and CDR2 is SASEGT. The CDR3 sequence is CASSGTGGRNQPQHF. The CDR3, as DNA: TGTGCCAGCAGCGGGACAGGGGGCCGCAATCAGCCCCAGCATTTT.

The J gene is TRBJ2-5, the V gene TRBV5-1, with 9 bases fitting TRBD1. Trimming removed 3 bases from V and 5 bases from J; junction bases left unmatched: 2. This CDR3 comprises 13 residues. From germline, CDR1 is SGHRS and CDR2 YFSETQ. The DNA for the CDR3 is TGCGCCAGCAGCTCCGGGACAGGGGAGACCCAGTACTTC. Translation gives CASSSGTGETQYF.

This clonotype has ten or more counts. The CDR3 sequence: CASSLAGTGTLNTEAFF. Written as DNA, the CDR3 is TGTGCCAGCAGCTTAGCTGGGACAGGGACATTGAACACTGAAGCTTTCTTT. The V call is TRBV11-1, the J call TRBJ1-1; 9 bases are shared with TRBD1. The CDR3 sequence is 17 residues long. With V trimmed by 0 bases and J by 0 bases, 5 bases remained unmatched. Germline V gene data show CDR1 as SGHAT and CDR2 as FQDESV (reference sequence).

This clonotype was found many times. In DNA form, the CDR3 reads TGTGCCACCAGCAGATTCTCACCGGGCCGGTACGAGCAGTACTTC. Translating it yields CATSRFSPGRYEQYF. The chain recombines TRBV15 with TRBJ2-7; D uncertain. This CDR3 has 15 residues. Trimming took off 2 bases at V and 4 bases at J, with 15 bases between the two ends. The germline gives CDR1 LNHNV, CDR2 YYDKDF (reference sequence).

This clonotype was counted a few times. V gene TRBV4-1 combines with J gene TRBJ2-7, with 7 bases fitting TRBD2. The CDR3 is 15 amino acids. V trimming: 4 bases; J trimming: 2 bases; junction bases outside the gene matches: 8. Germline values: CDR1 MGHRA, CDR2 YSYEKL. In DNA, the CDR3 is TGCGCCAGCAGCCTTGAAGAAGCGGGAACCTACGAGCAGTACTTC. It codes for CASSLEEAGTYEQYF.

This clonotype came up many times. The chain is built from TRBV29-1 and TRBJ1-1; D call uncertain. Germline V gene data show CDR1 as SQVTM and CDR2 as ANQGSEA. V lost 6 bases and J lost 5, with 10 bases in between. The CDR3 is 11 residues long. The CDR3 DNA reads as TGCAGCGTCGACGGAGGGACTGAAGCTTTCTTT. Residues: CSVDGGTEAFF.